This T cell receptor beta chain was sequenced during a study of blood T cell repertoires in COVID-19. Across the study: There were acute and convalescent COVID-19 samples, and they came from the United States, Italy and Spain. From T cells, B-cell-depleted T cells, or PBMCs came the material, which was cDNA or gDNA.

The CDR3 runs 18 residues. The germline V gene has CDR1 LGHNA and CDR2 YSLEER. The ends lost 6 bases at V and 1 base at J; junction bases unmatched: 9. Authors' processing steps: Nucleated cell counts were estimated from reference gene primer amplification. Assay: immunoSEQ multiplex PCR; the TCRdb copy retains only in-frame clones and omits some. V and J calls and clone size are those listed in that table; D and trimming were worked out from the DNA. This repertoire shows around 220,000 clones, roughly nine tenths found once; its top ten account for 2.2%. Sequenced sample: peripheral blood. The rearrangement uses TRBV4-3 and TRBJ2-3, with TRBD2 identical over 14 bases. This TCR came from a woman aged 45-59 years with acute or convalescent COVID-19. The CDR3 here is CASRARLAGGPGTDTQYF. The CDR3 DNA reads TGCGCCAGCAGGGCCAGACTAGCGGGGGGGCCGGGCACAGATACGCAGTATTTT.